These 6 T cell receptor beta chains share one sample of origin, sequenced in a study of T cell responses to AZD1222 COVID-19 vaccine. The protocol was immunoSEQ multiplex PCR, while the TCRdb copy is restricted to in-frame clones and leaves out a portion. The repertoire holds approximately 150,000 clones, with 80% to 90% as singletons. Sequencing used peripheral blood, obtained on day 0 of AZD1222 vaccination. These receptors were collected from an adult in good health.

This chain uses TRBV19 with TRBJ1-2, with D possibly being TRBD1 (6 bases). V lost 5 bases to trimming and J lost 4 bases, with 14 bases between them. The germline CDR1 and CDR2 sequences are LNHDA and SQIVND (reference sequence). The CDR3 runs 14 residues. For the CDR3, the DNA is TGTGCCAGTAGTCATCCAGGGGCGGTCTATGGCTACACCTTC. It is translated as CASSHPGAVYGYTF.

This chain joins TRBV5-4 and TRBJ2-3; no reliable D call. This CDR3 region has 12 residues. The ends were cut back, 0 bases at V and 6 bases at J, with 5 bases in the middle. The germline gives CDR1 SGHNT, CDR2 YYREEE (reference sequence). The CDR3 region is CASSLASDTQYF. The CDR3 DNA reads TGTGCCAGCAGCTTGGCGTCGGATACGCAGTATTTT.

The V gene is TRBV28, the J gene TRBJ2-7; 12 positions agree with TRBD2. CDR1 is MDHEN and CDR2 is SYDVKM in the germline V gene. There are 14 residues in the CDR3. The junction had 2 bases not matched to a gene; V was cut back by 7 bases and J by 1 base. CDR3 nucleotides: TGTGCCAGCATGCTAGCGGGAGGGTCCTACGAGCAGTACTTC. This encodes CASMLAGGSYEQYF.

The V gene is TRBV6-1, the J gene TRBJ2-7; 10 nucleotides agree with TRBD2. The CDR3 contains 14 residues. V lost 3 bases to trimming and J lost 6 bases; unmatched junction nucleotides: 5. Germline loops: CDR1 MNHNS, CDR2 SASEGT. The CDR3 is CASSDSGRRFEQYF. DNA for the CDR3: TGTGCCAGCAGTGATAGCGGGAGGAGGTTCGAGCAGTACTTC.

In DNA, the CDR3 is TGTGCCAGCAGTCGGGACAGCAGGGGCTACACCTTC. Protein: CASSRDSRGYTF. The chain couples TRBV6-2 or TRBV6-3 to TRBJ1-2; 7 bases map to TRBD1. The CDR3 loop spans 12 amino acids. CDR1 and CDR2 (germline): MNHEY, SVGEGT. J gave up 8 bases and V 5 bases, and 5 bases lay outside the gene matches.

The chain recombines TRBV11-1 with TRBJ2-2; D is uncertain. CDR1 SGHAT and CDR2 FQDESV come from the germline V gene (reference sequence). V gave up 2 bases and J gave up 9 bases, with 7 bases separating them. There are 12 residues in the CDR3. CDR3 in amino acids: CASSLNSRELFF. In DNA form, the CDR3 reads TGTGCCAGCAGCTTAAACTCTAGGGAGCTGTTTTTT.